The entry below describes one T cell receptor (beta chain). The data derive from a study of blood T cell repertoires in COVID-19. Across the whole study: The study drew acute and convalescent COVID-19 samples from the United States, Italy and Spain.

V was clipped by 3 bases and J by 5 bases; unmatched bases: 3. The CDR3 covers 14 residues. CDR1 is SGHDT and CDR2 is YYEEEE in the germline V gene. Sequencing was performed with immunoSEQ multiplex PCR; in TCRdb, only in-frame clones are kept and a portion is missing. The sample yields approximately 220,000 clones, roughly 91% seen once. Cohort allocation depended upon clinical history that participants reported. V usage is TRBV5-6 and J usage is TRBJ2-5; TRBD2 matches 11 bases. Sequences were obtained from PBMCs or T cells enriched from blood (not recorded which). The clonotype was recovered from a woman aged 25-40 years with acute COVID-19. Written as DNA, the CDR3 is TGTGCCAGCAGCTCTAGCGGGGGGACGGAGACCCAGTACTTC. Translating gives CASSSSGGTETQYF.